The entry below gives a single T cell receptor beta chain sequence along with its context. Its target is not known. This sample is part of a study of siplizumab effects on memory and regulatory T cells. Study-level results: There were only a minor fraction of alloreactive clones that mapped to unstimulated subsets. Alloreactive sequences from unstimulated CD4+ memory cells fell significantly with siplizumab.

The protocol was immunoSEQ multiplex PCR, while the TCRdb copy is restricted to in-frame clones and leaves out a portion. The sample holds approximately 100,000 clones; 80% to 95% are singletons and the top ten take under 3%. This TCR derives from a human donor in good health. Some clones in this sample may be carry-over from other donors' samples. The specimen was CD4+ T cells sorted from blood.

The CDR3 protein is CASSRDFETQYF. The CDR3 nucleotides read TGTGCCAGCTCCCGGGACTTCGAGACCCAGTACTTC. The chain links TRBV5-6 to TRBJ2-5; D is possibly TRBD2 (6 bases). Trimming shortened V by 7 bases and J by 5 bases, and 12 bases separated the two germline ends. Germline CDR1 SGHDT, CDR2 YYEEEE. There are 12 residues in the CDR3.